The clone carrying this TCR beta chain was recorded a few times. Its specificity is not known. These data come from a study of follicular helper T cells after annual influenza vaccination. Overall study context: After each seasonal flu vaccination, blood came on days 0, 7 and 28.

General study results and limits: Recurrent ICOS+CD38+ cTfh clonotypes included tetramer and AIM influenza-specific ones.

The CDR3 is made up of 17 amino acids. Trimming removed 1 base at V and 3 bases at J, with 18 bases between. CDR1 MGHRA and CDR2 YSYEKL come from the germline V gene. Clones were sequenced by immunoSEQ multiplex PCR, and TCRdb holds only the in-frame ones, with some missing. This table has about 7,800 clones, approximately 82% appearing once. Time point of the sample: 2014-2015 season, 7 days after vaccination. Non-naive CD4+CXCR5+PD-1+ cTfh were sorted into ICOS+CD38+ and ICOS-CD38- fractions. The chain employs TRBV4-1 and TRBJ1-2, with D perhaps matching TRBD1 (6 bases). This specimen was CXCR5+ CD38- circulating T follicular helper cells from blood, taken 7 days after influenza vaccination. Documented subset: circulating Tfh, non-naive CD4+CXCR5+PD-1+ (ICOS+CD38+ or ICOS-CD38-). This TCR was sampled from an adult who received the influenza vaccine. The CDR3 DNA sequence: TGCGCCAGCAGCCAAGCCCCCGGGGGGCTTGGCGACTATGGCTACACCTTC. Encoded protein: CASSQAPGGLGDYGYTF.